The clone carrying this T cell receptor beta chain turned up a few times. Its target is not known. The data stem from a study of breast tumors, draining lymph nodes, adjacent tissues. Axillary draining lymph nodes of breast cancer patients supplied the node samples. The CDR3 is made up of 16 amino acids. Per the germline V gene, CDR1 is MNHNY and CDR2 is SVGAGI (reference sequence). Trimming removed 2 bases from V and 0 bases from J, with 13 bases in between. A single record per CDR3 protein comes from TCRdb applying MiXCR to the multiplex PCR reads. The sample consists of approximately 200,000 distinct CDR3 sequences, approximately 31% of them appearing once. Findings and caveats of the study: Tumor repertoires ranked between lymph nodes and nontumor tissue in diversity, with V and J gene preferences. The lymph node origin of tumor T cells was framed as consistent with a hypothesis, not demonstrated.

The sample consisted of axillary lymph node tissue. The chain carries TRBV6-6 and TRBJ1-1, with D uncertain. The source of this sequence is a female donor with breast cancer. Some clones in this sample may be carry-over from other donors' samples. CDR3 nucleotide sequence: TGTGCCAGCAGTTACGGCCTTGACAAGGTGAACACTGAAGCTTTCTTT. Its protein is CASSYGLDKVNTEAFF.